This T cell receptor (beta chain) was obtained from a study of blood T cells in healthy people across ages. A sample-barcoded 5' primer and a J-beta primer mix were used in a second PCR of roughly 7 to 11 cycles. Each cDNA molecule was tagged by a template-switch adaptor that had 12 random nucleotides. One entry per CDR3 protein results from TCRdb running MiXCR on the 5' RACE reads. The sample yields hundreds of thousands of distinct CDR3 sequences, more than 45% seen once. Every donor contributed approximately 10 milliliters of peripheral blood by blood draw. This CDR3 is 14 amino acids long. Germline loops: CDR1 LGHNA, CDR2 YNFKEQ.

The clonotype originates from a man younger than 40 in good health. Sequencing input: blood. This chain connects TRBV4-2 to TRBJ2-4, with D perhaps TRBD1 (5 bases). The J call may be incorrect, as the DNA end agrees better with TRBJ2-7. This CDR3 reads CASSQSHQGYEQYF. The CDR3 DNA follows: TGTGCCAGCAGCCAATCTCACCAGGGATACGAGCAGTACTTC.